This T cell receptor beta chain was sequenced during a study of CD8 T cells in ankylosing spondylitis. As for this clonotype: Its matching antigen is unknown.

Germline-derived CDR1 and CDR2 are SGHRS and YFSETQ. The CDR3 is made up of 14 amino acids. The V gene lost 4 bases and the J gene lost 8 bases, with 13 bases spanning the gap. As the method for making TCR beta libraries, quantitative 5'-RACE with molecular barcodes was used. TCRdb called the 5' RACE reads again in MiXCR, with one record for every CDR3 protein. The data hold hundreds of thousands of distinct CDR3 sequences, with about 11% observed a single time. General study results and limits: In reactive arthritis synovial fluid and blood, some motif variants had been reported before. Reportedly, disease-linked clones are significantly enriched in ankylosing spondylitis patients' matched synovial fluid. Clones linked to the disease showed a CD8+ phenotype. They occurred at relatively low frequencies in peripheral blood. For ankylosing spondylitis blood, a TCR beta motif of seven to nine highly homologous variants appeared characteristic.

The genes are TRBV5-1 and TRBJ1-6, with a weak D call TRBD1 (6 bases). Material for sequencing was blood, either unsorted or a sorted T cell fraction (not recorded which). The origin of this receptor is a male donor with ankylosing spondylitis. CDR3 bases: TGCGCCAGCAGCGCCGGACAGACCGATTCACCCCTCCACTTT. It codes for CASSAGQTDSPLHF.